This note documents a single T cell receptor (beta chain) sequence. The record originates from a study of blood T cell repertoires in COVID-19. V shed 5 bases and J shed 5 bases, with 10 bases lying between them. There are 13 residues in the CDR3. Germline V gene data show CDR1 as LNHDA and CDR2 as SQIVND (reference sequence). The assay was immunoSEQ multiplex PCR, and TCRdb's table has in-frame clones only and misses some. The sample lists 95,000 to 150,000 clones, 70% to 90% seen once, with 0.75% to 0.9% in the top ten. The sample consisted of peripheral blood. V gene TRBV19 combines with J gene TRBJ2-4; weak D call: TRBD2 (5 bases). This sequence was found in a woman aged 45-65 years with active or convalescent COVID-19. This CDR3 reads CASSGGLENIQYF. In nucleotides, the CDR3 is TGTGCCAGTAGTGGTGGACTCGAAAACATTCAGTACTTC.